These T cell receptor beta chains were read from a single sample in a study of T cell repertoires in cytomegalovirus infection. These receptors have no identified antigens. TCRdb passed the reads through MiXCR, listing each CDR3 protein once. Among 550,000 to 850,000 distinct CDR3 sequences, about 33% were seen once, and the ten largest hold 18%. The specimen was cultured PBMCs, collected from culture after CMV antigen stimulation. All receptors derive from a human donor in good health (CMV status not recorded). Some clones in this sample may be carry-over from other donors' samples. The CDR3 runs from the conserved cysteine through the conserved F or W. D genes are given only for firm matches. Size tells how often a clone was seen (once, few, many) or the class of an expanded clone, and some rows leave it out.

>NA|NA|14|TRBJ2-7|TRBV7-2
TGTGCCAGCAGCTTATGGGCAGGCCACTACGAGCAGTACTTC
CASSLWAGHYEQYF
>NA|NA|15|TRBJ2-1|TRBV5-5
TGTGCCAGCAGCTTTTCAGCGACCCTTAACAATGAGCAGTTCTTC
CASSFSATLNNEQFF
>NA|few|14|TRBJ1-1|TRBV29-1
TGCAGCGTTGAAGGCAGACAAGCGAACACTGAAGCTTTCTTT
CSVEGRQANTEAFF
>NA|many|17|TRBJ1-2|TRBV4-1
TGCGCCAGCAGCCAAGGTCTATTGGTCAGAAAGATGGTCGGCTACACCTTC
CASSQGLLVRKMVGYTF
>NA|NA|16|TRBJ1-1|TRBV5-1
TGCGCCAGCAGCGTGACACAGGGAGGTGGGAGAACTGAAGCTTTCTTT
CASSVTQGGGRTEAFF
>TRBD1|once|16|TRBJ2-3|TRBV28
TGTGCCAGCAGTCTTAACCCCGGGACAGGGGAAGATACGCAGTATTTT
CASSLNPGTGEDTQYF
>NA|few|15|TRBJ2-4|TRBV7-8
TGTGCCAGCAGCTTAGCGTCAACCACCCGAGGCATTCAGTACTTC
CASSLASTTRGIQYF
>NA|NA|15|TRBJ1-2|TRBV5-1
TGCGCCAGCAGATATTCTGTGGAGAGGGACTATGGCTACACCTTC
CASRYSVERDYGYTF
>TRBD1|many|13|TRBJ1-6|TRBV7-6
TGTGCCAGCAGCCGTCGCCAGGGGGGACCCCTCCACTTT
CASSRRQGGPLHF
>TRBD2|NA|17|TRBJ2-7|TRBV7-6
TGTGCCAGCAGCTTAGGCCCGGAGCGGGGGGGTACCTACGAGCAGTACTTC
CASSLGPERGGTYEQYF
>TRBD1|NA|14|TRBJ2-5|TRBV7-2
TGTGCCAGCCAAACCGGGACAGGGGAAGAGACCCAGTACTTC
CASQTGTGEETQYF
>TRBD2|many|14|TRBJ2-7|TRBV7-2
TGTGCCAGCAGCTTCGGACTAGCGGGAGTCGAGCAGTACTTC
CASSFGLAGVEQYF
>NA|NA|12|TRBJ2-1|TRBV12-3/TRBV12-4
TGTGCCAGCAGTTCCTGGGGGTCCCTGATGTTCTTC
CASSSWGSLMFF
>TRBD1|NA|16|TRBJ2-1|TRBV5-4
TGTGCCAGCAGGCAAATACCTAACAGGGGCCACAATGAGCAGTTCTTC
CASRQIPNRGHNEQFF
>TRBD1|few|16|TRBJ2-2|TRBV6-2/TRBV6-3
TGTGCCAGCAGGAGAGCGGGACAGGGGAACACCGGGGAGCTGTTTTTT
CASRRAGQGNTGELFF
>NA|many|17|TRBJ1-5|TRBV7-2
TGTGCCAGCAGCCCAGGGGACGCCCTGGGTCGCAATCAGCCCCAGCATTTT
CASSPGDALGRNQPQHF
>NA|many|14|TRBJ2-7|TRBV7-2
TGTGCCAGCAGCCAAGGGTACCAAACCTACGAGCAGTACTTC
CASSQGYQTYEQYF
>NA|once|16|TRBJ1-5|TRBV28
TGTGCCAGCAGTAAGCCCGGGGGTTGGAGCAATCAGCCCCAGCATTTT
CASSKPGGWSNQPQHF
>NA|NA|14|TRBJ1-3|TRBV19
TGTGCCAGTAAACCCGGGACCGCTGGAAACACCATATATTTT
CASKPGTAGNTIYF
>NA|NA|16|TRBJ2-4|TRBV20-1
TGCAGTGCTAGAGATGAAAGGTCTTTAGCCAAAAACATTCAGTACTTC
CSARDERSLAKNIQYF
>NA|NA|13|TRBJ1-5|TRBV20-1
TGCAGTGCTACCAGTGGGTCTAGTCAGCCCCAGCATTTT
CSATSGSSQPQHF
>NA|few|15|TRBJ2-7|TRBV4-1
TGCGCCAGCAGCCAAGGCCCAGTCAGGGCCTACGAGCAGTACTTC
CASSQGPVRAYEQYF
>NA|NA|11|TRBJ2-1|TRBV28
TGTGCCAGCAGTTTACGGCAGGGCCAGTTCTTC
CASSLRQGQFF
>TRBD2|NA|13|TRBJ2-3|TRBV6-2/TRBV6-3
TGTGCCAGCGGGGGGGATAGCACAGATACGCAGTATTTT
CASGGDSTDTQYF
>TRBD2|few|15|TRBJ2-7|TRBV20-1
TGCAGTGCTAGAGGAGCGGGGACCTCTTCCTACGAGCAGTACTTC
CSARGAGTSSYEQYF
>TRBD2|NA|18|TRBJ2-1|TRBV6-1
TGTGCCAGCAGTGAAGCCGAACTAGCGGGAGTACCCTACAATGAGCAGTTCTTC
CASSEAELAGVPYNEQFF
>TRBD1|NA|16|TRBJ2-1|TRBV6-1
TGTGCCAGCAGTGAGACAGGGGCGGTATACTACAATGAGCAGTTCTTC
CASSETGAVYYNEQFF
>TRBD2|many|15|TRBJ2-5|TRBV4-1
TGCGCCAGCAGCCTAGGAAGCGGGACCCAAGAGACCCAGTACTTC
CASSLGSGTQETQYF
>NA|NA|16|TRBJ1-1|TRBV7-6
TGTGCCAGCAGCTTATTACAGACCGAAGGGCACACTGAAGCTTTCTTT
CASSLLQTEGHTEAFF
>NA|few|13|TRBJ2-7|TRBV5-3
TGTGCCAGAAGCTTGGCCAACGGGTACGAGCAGTACTTC
CARSLANGYEQYF
>NA|NA|17|TRBJ1-2|TRBV18
TGTGCCAGCTCACCGCTACTGCAACCCCAGGGCAGACAGGGCTACACCTTC
CASSPLLQPQGRQGYTF
>NA|few|15|TRBJ1-4|TRBV28
TGTGCCAGCATGGGCCACGGGGTGACTAATGAAAAACTGTTTTTT
CASMGHGVTNEKLFF
>TRBD2|many|16|TRBJ2-1|TRBV7-2
TGTGCCAGCAGCCCCCCCTCGAGGACTAGTAAATATGAGCAGTTCTTC
CASSPPSRTSKYEQFF
>NA|NA|16|TRBJ2-3|TRBV7-2
TGTGCCAGCAGCCAAGGGGGGCGGGGTCCCACAGATACGCAGTATTTT
CASSQGGRGPTDTQYF
>NA|NA|13|TRBJ1-5|TRBV12-3/TRBV12-4
TGTGCCAGCAGTTTAGGGTGGCTTCAGCCCCAGCATTTT
CASSLGWLQPQHF
>NA|few|11|TRBJ2-1|TRBV7-2
TGTGCCAGCAGCGCCAATGGGAGGCAGTTCTTC
CASSANGRQFF
>NA|few|12|TRBJ1-1|TRBV27
TGTGCCAGCCGCCGGGGTGGCACTGAAGCTTTCTTT
CASRRGGTEAFF
>TRBD2|NA|14|TRBJ2-1|TRBV10-3
TGTGCCATCAGACCGGGACTAGCGGGGAATGAGCAGTTCTTC
CAIRPGLAGNEQFF
>NA|NA|16|TRBJ2-3|TRBV7-9
TGTGCCAGCAGCCCCCTACTCGGTACAGGCACAGATACGCAGTATTTT
CASSPLLGTGTDTQYF
>NA|NA|15|TRBJ2-7|TRBV5-4
TGTGCCAGCAGCTTGGCGGGGGGCAACGGCTACGAGCAGTACTTC
CASSLAGGNGYEQYF
>TRBD2|few|14|TRBJ2-1|TRBV7-9
TGTGCCAGCCAACCCGGGACTAGCTACAATGAGCAGTTCTTC
CASQPGTSYNEQFF
>NA|NA|17|TRBJ1-5|TRBV5-3
TGTGCCAGCAGCTTCGGGGGGGGAAACTTCGGAGATCAGCCCCAGCATTTT
CASSFGGGNFGDQPQHF
>NA|NA|15|TRBJ2-7|TRBV7-9
TGTGCCAGCAGCTTAGACTCAGGCCCCTCCTACGAGCAGTACTTC
CASSLDSGPSYEQYF
>TRBD2|few|14|TRBJ2-7|TRBV7-8
TGTGCCAGCAGCCTGAGCGGGAGCGGCTTCGAGCAGTACTTC
CASSLSGSGFEQYF
>NA|many|11|TRBJ2-3|TRBV7-2
TGTGCCAGCAGCCCCACAGATACGCAGTATTTT
CASSPTDTQYF
>NA|NA|13|TRBJ1-5|TRBV7-8
TGTGCCAGCAGCCCGAGTCAAAATCAGCCCCAGCATTTT
CASSPSQNQPQHF
>NA|NA|15|TRBJ1-6|TRBV20-1
TGCAGTGCTAGAGCAAGGGGTGGGGGTGATTCACCCCTCCACTTT
CSARARGGGDSPLHF
>TRBD1|NA|16|TRBJ1-6|TRBV27
TGTGCCAGCAGTTGGACCCGTGGACAGGGGGTTTCACCCCTCCACTTT
CASSWTRGQGVSPLHF
>TRBD2|NA|14|TRBJ2-1|TRBV24-1
TGTGCCACCAGTGACGGGACTACTGGATATGAGCAGTTCTTC
CATSDGTTGYEQFF
>NA|few|15|TRBJ1-2|TRBV4-2
TGTGCCAGCAGCCCACCCGGGTCCGCTAACTATGGCTACACCTTC
CASSPPGSANYGYTF
>TRBD2|NA|14|TRBJ2-5|TRBV29-1
TGCAGCGTTGGACAGCGGGAGGGCCGAGAGACCCAGTACTTC
CSVGQREGRETQYF
>NA|few|11|TRBJ1-2|TRBV7-2
TGTGCCAGCTGGGCTAACTATGGCTACACCTTC
CASWANYGYTF
>TRBD1|NA|13|TRBJ1-5|TRBV28
TGTGCCAGCACACAGGGGGGCTATCAGCCCCAGCATTTT
CASTQGGYQPQHF
>NA|few|15|TRBJ2-2|TRBV12-3/TRBV12-4
TGTGCCAGCAGTTCGTATATTACGAACACCGGGGAGCTGTTTTTT
CASSSYITNTGELFF